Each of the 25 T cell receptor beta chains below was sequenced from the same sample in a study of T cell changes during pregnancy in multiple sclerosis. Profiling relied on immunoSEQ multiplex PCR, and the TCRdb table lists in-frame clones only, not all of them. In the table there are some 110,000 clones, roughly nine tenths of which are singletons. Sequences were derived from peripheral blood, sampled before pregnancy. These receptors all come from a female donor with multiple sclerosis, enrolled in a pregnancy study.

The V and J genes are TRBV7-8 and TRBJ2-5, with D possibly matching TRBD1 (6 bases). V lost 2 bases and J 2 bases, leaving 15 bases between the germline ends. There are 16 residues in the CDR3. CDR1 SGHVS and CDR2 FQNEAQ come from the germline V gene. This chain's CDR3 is CASSLFQGTTQETQYF. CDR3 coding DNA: TGTGCCAGCAGCTTATTCCAGGGGACGACTCAAGAGACCCAGTACTTC.

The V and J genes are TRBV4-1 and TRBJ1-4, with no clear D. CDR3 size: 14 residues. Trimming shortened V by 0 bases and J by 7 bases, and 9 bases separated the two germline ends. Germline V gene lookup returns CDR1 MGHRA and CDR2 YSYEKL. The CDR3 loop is CASSQDPRSEKLFF. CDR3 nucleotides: TGCGCCAGCAGCCAAGACCCGCGAAGTGAAAAACTGTTTTTT.

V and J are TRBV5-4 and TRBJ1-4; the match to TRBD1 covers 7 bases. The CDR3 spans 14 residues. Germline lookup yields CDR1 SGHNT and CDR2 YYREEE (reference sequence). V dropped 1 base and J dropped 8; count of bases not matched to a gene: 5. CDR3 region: CASSLKQGGEKLFF. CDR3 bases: TGTGCCAGCAGCTTGAAGCAGGGGGGCGAAAAACTGTTTTTT.

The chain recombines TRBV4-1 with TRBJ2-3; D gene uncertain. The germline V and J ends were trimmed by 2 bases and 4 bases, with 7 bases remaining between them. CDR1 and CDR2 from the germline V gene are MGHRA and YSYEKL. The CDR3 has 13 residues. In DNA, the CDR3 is TGCGCCAGCAGCCAACCACTGTCAGATACGCAGTATTTT. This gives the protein CASSQPLSDTQYF.

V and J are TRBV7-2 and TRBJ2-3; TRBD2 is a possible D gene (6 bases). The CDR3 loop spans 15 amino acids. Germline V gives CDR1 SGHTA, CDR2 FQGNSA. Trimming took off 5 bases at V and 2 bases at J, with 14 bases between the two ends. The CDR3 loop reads CASSPGLPLTDTQYF. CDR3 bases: TGTGCCAGCAGCCCCGGACTACCCCTCACAGATACGCAGTATTTT.

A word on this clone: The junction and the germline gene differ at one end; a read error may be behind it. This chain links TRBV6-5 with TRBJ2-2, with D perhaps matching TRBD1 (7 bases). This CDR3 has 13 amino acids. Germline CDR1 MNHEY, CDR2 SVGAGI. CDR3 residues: CASSYAVDREVFF. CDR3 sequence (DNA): TGTGCCAGCAGTTACGCAGTTGACAGGGAGGTGTTTTTT.

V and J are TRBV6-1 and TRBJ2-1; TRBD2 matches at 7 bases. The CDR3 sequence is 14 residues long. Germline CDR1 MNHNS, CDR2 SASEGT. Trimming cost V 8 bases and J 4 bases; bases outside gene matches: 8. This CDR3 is CASGDSGYYNEQFF. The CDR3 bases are TGTGCCAGCGGGGATAGCGGGTATTACAATGAGCAGTTCTTC.

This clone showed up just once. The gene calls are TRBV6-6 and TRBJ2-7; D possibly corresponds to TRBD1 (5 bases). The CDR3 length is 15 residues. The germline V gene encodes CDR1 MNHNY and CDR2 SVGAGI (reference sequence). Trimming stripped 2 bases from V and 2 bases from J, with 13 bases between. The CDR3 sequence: CASSYPREFTYEQYF. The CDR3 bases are TGTGCCAGCAGTTACCCCAGGGAATTTACCTACGAGCAGTACTTC.

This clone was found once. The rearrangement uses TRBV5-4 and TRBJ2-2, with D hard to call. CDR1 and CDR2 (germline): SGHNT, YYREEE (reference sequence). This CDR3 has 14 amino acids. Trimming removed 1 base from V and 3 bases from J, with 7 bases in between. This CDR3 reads CASSLTQYTGELFF. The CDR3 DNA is TGTGCCAGCAGCTTGACCCAGTACACCGGGGAGCTGTTTTTT.

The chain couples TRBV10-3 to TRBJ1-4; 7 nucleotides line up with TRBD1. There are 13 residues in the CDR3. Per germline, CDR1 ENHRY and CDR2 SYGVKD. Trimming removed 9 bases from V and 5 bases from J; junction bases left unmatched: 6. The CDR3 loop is CAISGQINEKLFF. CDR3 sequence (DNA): TGTGCCATATCGGGACAGATAAATGAAAAACTGTTTTTT.

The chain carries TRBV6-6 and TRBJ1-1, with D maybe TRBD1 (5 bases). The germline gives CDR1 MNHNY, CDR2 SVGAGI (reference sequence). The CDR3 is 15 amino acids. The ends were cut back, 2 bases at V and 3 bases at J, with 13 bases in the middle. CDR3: CASSYGGTGDTEAFF. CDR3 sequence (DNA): TGTGCCAGCAGTTACGGCGGGACCGGAGACACTGAAGCTTTCTTT.

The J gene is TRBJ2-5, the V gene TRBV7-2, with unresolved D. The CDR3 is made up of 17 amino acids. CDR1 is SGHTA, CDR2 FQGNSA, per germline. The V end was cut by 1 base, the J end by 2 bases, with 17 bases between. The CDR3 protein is CASSLVLKPLSQETQYF. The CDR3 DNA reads TGTGCCAGCAGCTTAGTTCTAAAACCCCTCTCACAAGAGACCCAGTACTTC.

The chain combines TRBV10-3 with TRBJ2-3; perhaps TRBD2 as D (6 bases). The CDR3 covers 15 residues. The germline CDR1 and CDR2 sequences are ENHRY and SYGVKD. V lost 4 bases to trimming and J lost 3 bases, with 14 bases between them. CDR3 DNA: TGTGCCATCAGTGTGGCTAGCGTCGGGACAGATACGCAGTATTTT. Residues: CAISVASVGTDTQYF.

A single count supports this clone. CDR3 region: CASSGPSQTAGDLYEQYF. CDR3 nucleotide sequence: TGTGCCAGCAGTGGACCCAGCCAAACAGCGGGAGACCTCTACGAGCAGTACTTC. The rearrangement links TRBV6-1 to TRBJ2-7; 8 nucleotides match TRBD2. This CDR3 has 18 amino acids. The germline V gene has CDR1 MNHNS and CDR2 SASEGT. Trimming took 4 bases from V and 3 from J; bases not matched to a gene: 17.

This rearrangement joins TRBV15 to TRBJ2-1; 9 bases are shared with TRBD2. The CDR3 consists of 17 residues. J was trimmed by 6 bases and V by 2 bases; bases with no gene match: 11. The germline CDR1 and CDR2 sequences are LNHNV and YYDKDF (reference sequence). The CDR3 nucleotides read TGTGCCACCAGCAGATCCCCTACTAGCGGGTCGGTCAATGAGCAGTTCTTC. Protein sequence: CATSRSPTSGSVNEQFF. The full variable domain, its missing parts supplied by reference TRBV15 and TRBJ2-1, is DAMVIQNPRYQVTQFGKPVTLSCSQTLNHNVMYWYQQKSSQAPKLLFHYYDKDFNNEADTPDNFQSRRPNTSFCFLDIRSPGLGDTAMYLCATSRSPTSGSVNEQFFGPGTRLTVL.

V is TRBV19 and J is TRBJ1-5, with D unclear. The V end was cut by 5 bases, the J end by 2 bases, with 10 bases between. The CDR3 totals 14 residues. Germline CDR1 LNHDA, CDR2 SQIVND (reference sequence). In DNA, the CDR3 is TGTGCCAGTAGTGGCCGGGAGGGCAATCAGCCCCAGCATTTT. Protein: CASSGREGNQPQHF.

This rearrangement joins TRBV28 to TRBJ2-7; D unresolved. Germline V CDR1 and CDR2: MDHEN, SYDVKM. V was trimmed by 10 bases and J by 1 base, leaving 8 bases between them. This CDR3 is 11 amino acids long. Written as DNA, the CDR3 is TGTGCCACCTTGCGGTCCTACGAGCAGTACTTC. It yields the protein CATLRSYEQYF.

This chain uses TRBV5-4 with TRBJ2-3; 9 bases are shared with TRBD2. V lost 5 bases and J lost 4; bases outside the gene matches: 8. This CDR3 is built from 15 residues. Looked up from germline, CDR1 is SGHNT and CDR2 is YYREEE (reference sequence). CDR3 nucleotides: TGTGCCAGCAGAGACGCCACTAGCGGGTCAGATACGCAGTATTTT. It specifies CASRDATSGSDTQYF.

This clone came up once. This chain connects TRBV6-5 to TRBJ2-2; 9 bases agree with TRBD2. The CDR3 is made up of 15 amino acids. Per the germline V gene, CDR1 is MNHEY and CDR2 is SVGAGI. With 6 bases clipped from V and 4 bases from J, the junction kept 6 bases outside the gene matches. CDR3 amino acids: CASRGGREGTGELFF. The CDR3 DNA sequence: TGTGCCAGCAGGGGGGGGCGGGAGGGCACCGGGGAGCTGTTTTTT.

The chain's CDR3 is CASSRLTGSTDTQYF. CDR3 sequence (DNA): TGCGCCAGCAGCCGATTAACCGGGTCAACAGATACGCAGTATTTT. The chain joins TRBV4-3 to TRBJ2-3; D is unclear. The CDR3 runs 15 residues. Trimming took off 4 bases at V and 3 bases at J, with 14 bases between the two ends. CDR1 and CDR2 (germline): LGHNA, YSLEER.

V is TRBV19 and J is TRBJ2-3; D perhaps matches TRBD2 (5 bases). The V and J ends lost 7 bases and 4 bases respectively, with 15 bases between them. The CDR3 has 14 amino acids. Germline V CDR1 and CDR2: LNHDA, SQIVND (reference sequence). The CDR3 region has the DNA TGTGCCAGTAACGAGGCGAGGCGGGCAGATACGCAGTATTTT. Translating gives CASNEARRADTQYF.

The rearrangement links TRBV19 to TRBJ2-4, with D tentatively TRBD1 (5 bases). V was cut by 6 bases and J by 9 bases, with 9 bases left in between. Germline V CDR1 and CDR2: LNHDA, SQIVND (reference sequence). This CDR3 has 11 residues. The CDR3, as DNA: TGTGCCAGTAGAGGGGTTACCATTCAGTACTTC. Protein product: CASRGVTIQYF.

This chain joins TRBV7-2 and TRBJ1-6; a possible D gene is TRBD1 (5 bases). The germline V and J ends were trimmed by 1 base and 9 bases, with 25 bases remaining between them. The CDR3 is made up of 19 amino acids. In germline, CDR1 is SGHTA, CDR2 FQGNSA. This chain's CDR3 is CASSLGWQGSIRSTSPLHF. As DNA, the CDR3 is TGTGCCAGCAGCTTAGGCTGGCAGGGTAGCATAAGGTCTACTTCACCCCTCCACTTT.

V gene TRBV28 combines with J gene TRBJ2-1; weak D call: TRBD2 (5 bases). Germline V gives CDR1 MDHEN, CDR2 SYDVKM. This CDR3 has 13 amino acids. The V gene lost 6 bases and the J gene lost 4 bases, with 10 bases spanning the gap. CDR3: CASSQDSYNEQFF. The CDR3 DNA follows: TGTGCCAGCAGCCAGGACTCGTACAATGAGCAGTTCTTC.

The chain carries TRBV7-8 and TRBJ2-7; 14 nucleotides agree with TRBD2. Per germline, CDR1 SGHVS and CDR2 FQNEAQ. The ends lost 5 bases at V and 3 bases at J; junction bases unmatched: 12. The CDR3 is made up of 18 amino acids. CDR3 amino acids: CASSRGLAGGPRNYEQYF. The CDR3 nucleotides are TGTGCCAGCAGCCGAGGACTAGCGGGAGGCCCACGAAACTACGAGCAGTACTTC.